A single sample is the source of the 27 T cell receptor beta chains below, sequenced in a study of cytomegalovirus exposure and HLA in healthy donors. A multiplex PCR was run with 60 Vbeta primers and 13 Jbeta primers. Libraries were prepared by immunoSEQ multiplex PCR; TCRdb keeps only in-frame clonotypes and omits some of them. The table records 150,000 to 200,000 clones, around 80% of them present only once. The sample was PBMCs. The receptors come from a male donor in good health and CMV-seronegative.

V usage is TRBV7-2 and J usage is TRBJ2-3; 9 bases are shared with TRBD1. The J segment lost 5 bases and the V segment lost 4 bases, leaving 4 bases of the junction unmatched. This CDR3 is 14 amino acids long. CDR1 is SGHTA, CDR2 FQGNSA, per germline. CDR3 sequence (DNA): TGTGCCAGCAGCTCCGGGACAGGGTTAGATACGCAGTATTTT. Encoded protein: CASSSGTGLDTQYF.

The V gene is TRBV7-3, the J gene TRBJ2-5, with TRBD1 identical over 7 bases. With 2 bases clipped from V and 2 bases from J, the junction kept 5 bases outside the gene matches. This CDR3 region has 15 residues. Looked up from germline, CDR1 is SGHTA and CDR2 is FQGTGA. The CDR3 here is CASSLGTALQETQYF. The CDR3 nucleotides read TGTGCCAGCAGCTTAGGGACAGCACTTCAAGAGACCCAGTACTTC.

The genes are TRBV6-1 and TRBJ2-7; 7 nucleotides agree with TRBD2. This CDR3 has 15 amino acids. Germline V CDR1 and CDR2: MNHNS, SASEGT. With 4 bases clipped from V and 1 base from J, the junction kept 7 bases outside the gene matches. The CDR3, as DNA: TGTGCCAGCAGTGGGAAAGCTAGCGGATCCTACGAGCAGTACTTC. Translating gives CASSGKASGSYEQYF.

The count of this clone is one. V is TRBV7-6 and J is TRBJ2-3, with 9 bases matching TRBD1. This CDR3 is 16 amino acids long. V was pared by 4 bases and J by 1 base, with 6 bases of the junction left unmatched. Germline CDR1 SGHVS, CDR2 FNYEAQ. As DNA, the CDR3 is TGTGCCAGCAGCTCGGGACAGGGAAAACGCACAGATACGCAGTATTTT. It codes for CASSSGQGKRTDTQYF.

The chain employs TRBV6-1 and TRBJ2-5; perhaps TRBD2 as D (5 bases). The CDR3 extends over 13 amino acids. With 7 bases removed from V and 4 bases from J, the gap between germline ends came to 13 bases. Germline V gene sequence: CDR1 MNHNS, CDR2 SASEGT. CDR3 sequence reads: CASIRGLGETQYF. In DNA, the CDR3 is TGTGCCAGCATTCGGGGTTTGGGAGAGACCCAGTACTTC.

This CDR3 is CASSLPRQGPPYEQYF. The CDR3 region has the DNA TGTGCCAGCAGCCTCCCCAGACAGGGCCCCCCCTACGAGCAGTACTTC. The chain couples TRBV11-2 to TRBJ2-7, with 7 bases that match TRBD1. The CDR3 totals 16 residues. With 5 bases clipped from V and 2 bases from J, the junction kept 12 bases outside the gene matches. Germline CDR1 and CDR2: SGHAT and FQNNGV.

Comment on this clone: Other DNA sequences in this specimen translate into the identical CDR3. The chain couples TRBV15 to TRBJ2-3; 7 bases match TRBD1. V shed 1 base, J shed 0 bases, and the junction held 1 base outside the gene matches. CDR1 LNHNV and CDR2 YYDKDF come from the germline V gene (reference sequence). CDR3 length: 15 residues. The chain's CDR3 is CATSRGDSSTDTQYF. The CDR3 bases are TGTGCCACCAGCAGAGGGGACAGTAGCACAGATACGCAGTATTTT.

The gene calls are TRBV7-8 and TRBJ2-3, with D maybe TRBD1 (6 bases). CDR1 and CDR2 from the germline V gene are SGHVS and FQNEAQ. CDR3 length: 16 residues. Trimming removed 5 bases at V and 11 bases at J, with 26 bases between. The CDR3 nucleotides read TGTGCCAGCAGCGATTACAGGGCCGCGAGGGATCGGTTGCAGTATTTT. Amino acids: CASSDYRAARDRLQYF. Complete variable domain (other parts from reference TRBV7-8 and TRBJ2-3): GAGVSQSPRYKVAKRGQDVALRCDPISGHVSLFWYQQALGQGPEFLTYFQNEAQLDKSGLPSDRFFAERPEGSVSTLKIQRTQQEDSAVYLCASSDYRAARDRLQYFGPGTRLTVL.

The chain carries TRBV7-3 and TRBJ1-2; D is perhaps TRBD1 (5 bases). The CDR3 runs to 13 residues. The ends were cut back, 2 bases at V and 7 bases at J, with 11 bases in the middle. Germline CDR1 and CDR2: SGHTA and FQGTGA. Here the CDR3 DNA reads TGTGCCAGCAGCTTATTACAGGTTACTGGCTACACCTTC. It specifies CASSLLQVTGYTF. Full variable domain (rest looked up from reference TRBV7-3 and TRBJ1-2): GAGVSQTPSNKVTEKGKYVELRCDPISGHTALYWYRQSLGQGPEFLIYFQGTGAADDSGLPNDRFFAVRPEGSVSTLKIQRTERGDSAVYLCASSLLQVTGYTFGSGTRLTVV.

This clone was recorded a few times. The J gene is TRBJ2-7, the V gene TRBV28, with unresolved D. Germline CDR1 reads MDHEN; CDR2 reads SYDVKM. V lost 3 bases, J lost 2 bases, and 5 bases lay in between. There are 12 residues in the CDR3. CDR3 residues: CASSFSAYEQYF. DNA of the CDR3: TGTGCCAGCAGTTTCTCGGCCTACGAGCAGTACTTC.

The chain links TRBV7-3 to TRBJ2-2; 10 positions match TRBD1. J was trimmed by 4 bases and V by 6 bases; bases with no gene match: 5. The germline gives CDR1 SGHTA, CDR2 FQGTGA. The CDR3 spans 15 residues. This CDR3 is CASRTGGAGTGELFF. The DNA of the CDR3 is TGTGCCAGCAGGACAGGGGGCGCCGGCACCGGGGAGCTGTTTTTT.

V and J are TRBV2 and TRBJ1-5, with no clear D. The CDR3 has 15 amino acids. V shed 5 bases and J shed 2 bases, with 13 bases lying between them. The V gene's germline CDR1 is SNHLY and CDR2 FYNNEI. This chain's CDR3 is CASSRQVLGNQPQHF. CDR3 coding DNA: TGTGCCAGCAGTCGTCAGGTCTTGGGCAATCAGCCCCAGCATTTT.

This clone was seen a single time. This sequence joins TRBV9 and TRBJ2-2; unclear D gene. The CDR3 sequence is 13 residues long. V lost 5 bases and J 5 bases, leaving 10 bases between the germline ends. Germline values: CDR1 SGDLS, CDR2 YYNGEE. CDR3 in DNA: TGTGCCAGCAGGAAGACTGCTACCGGGGAGCTGTTTTTT. Its translation is CASRKTATGELFF.

The genes are TRBV6-4 and TRBJ2-1; no firm D call. This CDR3 is built from 14 residues. Deletions cut 5 bases from V and 2 bases from J, with 10 bases between. Germline CDR1 reads MRHNA; CDR2 reads SNTAGT. DNA for the CDR3: TGTGCCAGCAGTTCAGGTTTGACCTACAATGAGCAGTTCTTC. It translates to CASSSGLTYNEQFF.

The chain is built from TRBV13 and TRBJ2-7; the match to TRBD2 covers 10 bases. The CDR3 length is 14 residues. V shed 6 bases, J shed 0 bases, and the junction held 2 bases outside the gene matches. Germline assignment: CDR1 PRHDT and CDR2 FYEKMQ (reference sequence). CDR3 region: CASRLAGFSYEQYF. CDR3 nucleotide sequence: TGTGCCAGCAGACTAGCGGGGTTCTCCTACGAGCAGTACTTC.

This clone has a handful of counts. The genes are TRBV7-8 and TRBJ2-3; D is perhaps TRBD2 (6 bases). V was clipped by 1 base and J by 6 bases, with 20 bases between them. The CDR3 length is 17 residues. From germline, CDR1 is SGHVS and CDR2 FQNEAQ. CDR3 region: CASSLEGLQEGRDTQYF. CDR3 DNA sequence: TGTGCCAGCAGCTTAGAAGGGTTACAGGAGGGCCGGGATACGCAGTATTTT.

This clone has only one observation. CDR3 coding DNA: TGTGCCAGCAGCCAAGACAGGGGCATTCAGTACTTC. This gives the protein CASSQDRGIQYF. The chain carries TRBV7-9 and TRBJ2-4; TRBD1 aligns across 8 bases. This CDR3 is built from 12 residues. Losses at the gene ends were 5 bases for V and 9 bases for J; bases not matched to a gene: 3. Germline assignment: CDR1 SEHNR and CDR2 FQNEAQ (reference sequence).

The rearrangement links TRBV6-5 to TRBJ1-1; 8 nucleotides align to TRBD1. The trim removed 2 bases at V and 5 bases at J, leaving 10 bases unmatched. CDR3 length: 16 amino acids. The germline gives CDR1 MNHEY, CDR2 SVGAGI. CDR3 sequence reads: CASSYGYRGIFTEAFF. CDR3 bases: TGTGCCAGCAGTTACGGGTACAGGGGGATTTTTACTGAAGCTTTCTTT.

The CDR3 loop is CASKGSVAGQETQYF. The CDR3 nucleotides read TGTGCCAGCAAGGGCAGCGTCGCGGGCCAAGAGACCCAGTACTTC. J is TRBJ2-5 and V is TRBV2; D is possibly TRBD2 (5 bases). The CDR3 is made up of 15 amino acids. CDR1 is SNHLY, CDR2 FYNNEI, per germline. The V and J ends lost 7 bases and 1 base respectively, with 16 bases between them.

This chain connects TRBV6-5 to TRBJ2-3; 8 bases map to TRBD2. Germline V gives CDR1 MNHEY, CDR2 SVGAGI. The CDR3 covers 15 residues. Trimming cost V 6 bases and J 1 base; bases outside gene matches: 6. CDR3 nucleotide sequence: TGTGCCAGCAGCAAACCGGGACTAGGCACAGATACGCAGTATTTT. Translation: CASSKPGLGTDTQYF.

This clone turned up a few times. The rearrangement joins TRBV5-4 to TRBJ2-1; maybe TRBD2 (6 bases). V lost 1 base, J lost 1 base, and 9 bases lay in between. The CDR3 has 15 amino acids. CDR1 and CDR2 (germline): SGHNT, YYREEE (reference sequence). The CDR3, as DNA: TGTGCCAGCAGCTTGTATCGGGGGTCCTACAATGAGCAGTTCTTC. This codes for CASSLYRGSYNEQFF.

This clone was counted only a few times. The rearrangement uses TRBV9 and TRBJ2-5; D gene uncertain. V shed 0 bases and J shed 2 bases, with 14 bases lying between them. Germline V gene lookup returns CDR1 SGDLS and CDR2 YYNGEE. CDR3 length: 16 amino acids. The CDR3 bases are TGTGCCAGCAGCGTAGGTGCGCACCAAACGCAAGAGACCCAGTACTTC. It specifies CASSVGAHQTQETQYF.

This clone showed up just once. This chain connects TRBV28 to TRBJ2-1; 7 bases map to TRBD2. The CDR3 is made up of 15 amino acids. Germline V CDR1 and CDR2: MDHEN, SYDVKM. The ends lost 6 bases at V and 10 bases at J; junction bases unmatched: 15. CDR3 region: CASSTRRGRAPEQFF. In DNA, the CDR3 is TGTGCCAGCAGCACCAGGAGAGGGAGGGCCCCCGAGCAGTTCTTC. Combining the CDR3 with reference TRBV28 and TRBJ2-1 gives the whole variable domain DVKVTQSSRYLVKRTGEKVFLECVQDMDHENMFWYRQDPGLGLRLIYFSYDVKMKEKGDIPEGYSVSREKKERFSLILESASTNQTSMYLCASSTRRGRAPEQFFGPGTRLTVL.

This rearrangement joins TRBV7-9 to TRBJ1-1, with unresolved D. Trimming removed 2 bases at V and 8 bases at J, with 12 bases between. The CDR3 loop spans 13 amino acids. Germline V gene data show CDR1 as SEHNR and CDR2 as FQNEAQ (reference sequence). The CDR3 DNA follows: TGTGCCAGCAGCTTAACAGAGGGCGGGGAAGCTTTCTTT. This translates into CASSLTEGGEAFF.

The chain combines TRBV5-6 with TRBJ2-7; D perhaps matches TRBD1 (5 bases). V was trimmed by 1 base and J by 2 bases, leaving 10 bases between them. CDR3 length equals 14 residues. The germline CDR1 and CDR2 sequences are SGHDT and YYEEEE. CDR3 in amino acids: CASSLLGHPYEQYF. The DNA for the CDR3 is TGTGCCAGCAGCTTGCTAGGACACCCCTACGAGCAGTACTTC.

V and J are TRBV5-1 and TRBJ2-1; 8 positions match TRBD2. Per germline, CDR1 SGHRS and CDR2 YFSETQ. This CDR3 contains 14 residues. J gave up 7 bases and V 4 bases, and 7 bases lay outside the gene matches. CDR3 loop: CASSTRTSWNEQFF. The CDR3 DNA reads TGCGCCAGCAGCACCCGGACTAGCTGGAATGAGCAGTTCTTC.

This clone turned up a few times. The chain joins TRBV29-1 to TRBJ2-1; 13 nucleotides align to TRBD2. The CDR3 extends over 17 amino acids. J gave up 0 bases and V 7 bases, and 9 bases lay outside the gene matches. Germline CDR1 and CDR2: SQVTM and ANQGSEA. DNA of the CDR3: TGCAGCGCCCCGACTAGCGGGGGGTCCTTCTCCTACAATGAGCAGTTCTTC. This codes for CSAPTSGGSFSYNEQFF.